Listed below are T cell receptor beta chains from one sample, sequenced in a study of cytomegalovirus exposure and HLA in healthy donors. Assay used: immunoSEQ multiplex PCR; TCRdb lists only in-frame clones, some missing. The repertoire holds around 200,000 clones, with roughly 79% as singletons. The sequenced sample consisted of PBMCs. These receptors originate from a man aged 25-45 years in good health and CMV-seronegative. The CDR3 runs from the conserved cysteine through the conserved F or W. Fields, in order: clone size, V gene, J gene, D gene, CDR3 DNA, CDR3 protein. D genes are given only for firm matches. Clone size is stated in some rows and not others, as once, few, many or a class when expanded.

clone_size: -; v_call: TRBV28; j_call: TRBJ2-1; d_call: TRBD2; cdr3_nt: TGTGCCAGCAGTTACAGCGGGAGGGCGTTCTTC; cdr3_aa: CASSYSGRAFF
clone_size: -; v_call: TRBV9; j_call: TRBJ2-7; d_call: TRBD2; cdr3_nt: TGTGCCAGCAGCGTAGGCGGGAGGGCCGACTACGAGCAGTACTTC; cdr3_aa: CASSVGGRADYEQYF
clone_size: once; v_call: TRBV27; j_call: TRBJ2-7; d_call: -; cdr3_nt: TGTGCCAGCAGTAAGAACAGGGTTGAGCAGTACTTC; cdr3_aa: CASSKNRVEQYF
clone_size: -; v_call: TRBV7-6; j_call: TRBJ2-3; d_call: -; cdr3_nt: TGTGCCAGCAGCTTAGTAGATCCGGATACGCAGTATTTT; cdr3_aa: CASSLVDPDTQYF
clone_size: -; v_call: TRBV27; j_call: TRBJ2-2; d_call: TRBD2; cdr3_nt: TGTGCCAGCAGACTAGCGGGAGGGCCTGGCGGGGAGCTGTTTTTT; cdr3_aa: CASRLAGGPGGELFF
clone_size: -; v_call: TRBV2; j_call: TRBJ1-3; d_call: -; cdr3_nt: TGTGCCAGCACTAGAGGCCGGAACTCTGGAAACACCATATATTTT; cdr3_aa: CASTRGRNSGNTIYF
clone_size: -; v_call: TRBV5-1; j_call: TRBJ2-5; d_call: TRBD2; cdr3_nt: TGCGCCAGCAGCTTGGGGCGGGAGAGGTTTCTAGAGACCCAGTACTTC; cdr3_aa: CASSLGRERFLETQYF
clone_size: once; v_call: TRBV6-1; j_call: TRBJ1-3; d_call: TRBD1; cdr3_nt: TGTGCCAGCAGTGAATCAGGGACAGGGGCTGGAAACACCATATATTTT; cdr3_aa: CASSESGTGAGNTIYF
clone_size: -; v_call: TRBV11-1; j_call: TRBJ1-1; d_call: TRBD1; cdr3_nt: TGTGCCAGCAGCCAGGGACAGAGGGGTTTGCCGGACACTGAAGCTTTCTTT; cdr3_aa: CASSQGQRGLPDTEAFF
clone_size: -; v_call: TRBV5-4; j_call: TRBJ1-1; d_call: -; cdr3_nt: TGTGCCAGCAGGCCAGGGGCGAACACTGAAGCTTTCTTT; cdr3_aa: CASRPGANTEAFF
clone_size: -; v_call: TRBV2; j_call: TRBJ2-3; d_call: TRBD1; cdr3_nt: TGTGCCAGCAGTGAAACGAAAACAGGGGGCACAGATACGCAGTATTTT; cdr3_aa: CASSETKTGGTDTQYF
clone_size: -; v_call: TRBV11-2; j_call: TRBJ1-3; d_call: -; cdr3_nt: TGTGCCAGCAGCTCCCTAGGACAGTTAAGCTCTGGAAACACCATATATTTT; cdr3_aa: CASSSLGQLSSGNTIYF
clone_size: -; v_call: TRBV27; j_call: TRBJ1-1; d_call: TRBD1; cdr3_nt: TGTGCCAGCCGGGGACAGGGGCGAACTAACACTGAAGCTTTCTTT; cdr3_aa: CASRGQGRTNTEAFF
clone_size: -; v_call: TRBV5-6; j_call: TRBJ2-7; d_call: TRBD1; cdr3_nt: TGTGCCAGCAGCTTGGCTATCTGGCAGGGGGTGAACGAGCAGTACTTC; cdr3_aa: CASSLAIWQGVNEQYF
clone_size: -; v_call: TRBV5-1; j_call: TRBJ1-1; d_call: -; cdr3_nt: TGCGCCAGCAGCTCCCGGACAGCTCACACTGAAGCTTTCTTT; cdr3_aa: CASSSRTAHTEAFF
clone_size: -; v_call: TRBV5-1; j_call: TRBJ2-5; d_call: -; cdr3_nt: TGCGCCAGCAGCTTGGGATTGGGCGAGACCCAGTACTTC; cdr3_aa: CASSLGLGETQYF
clone_size: -; v_call: TRBV2; j_call: TRBJ2-7; d_call: -; cdr3_nt: TGTGCCAGCAGACTTAACTCCGACAGAAGCTACGAGCAGTACTTC; cdr3_aa: CASRLNSDRSYEQYF
clone_size: many; v_call: TRBV7-9; j_call: TRBJ2-3; d_call: -; cdr3_nt: TGTGCCAGCAGTCCTAGGGGGGATACGCAGTATTTT; cdr3_aa: CASSPRGDTQYF
clone_size: -; v_call: TRBV6-5; j_call: TRBJ1-5; d_call: -; cdr3_nt: TGTGCCAGCAGTTACTCCCAGGGCGACAATCAGCCCCAGCATTTT; cdr3_aa: CASSYSQGDNQPQHF
clone_size: -; v_call: TRBV28; j_call: TRBJ2-6; d_call: -; cdr3_nt: TGTGCCAGCAGTCCTTACCACTCCCAGGGGATAGGGGCCAACGTCCTGACTTTC; cdr3_aa: CASSPYHSQGIGANVLTF
clone_size: -; v_call: TRBV29-1; j_call: TRBJ2-1; d_call: -; cdr3_nt: TGCAGCCTGACCCATAGCGGCTACAATGAGCAGTTCTTC; cdr3_aa: CSLTHSGYNEQFF
clone_size: -; v_call: TRBV7-9; j_call: TRBJ1-2; d_call: -; cdr3_nt: TGTGCCAGCAGCTTGTCGGGAGTTGGCTACACCTTC; cdr3_aa: CASSLSGVGYTF
clone_size: -; v_call: TRBV5-1; j_call: TRBJ2-3; d_call: -; cdr3_nt: TGCGCCAGCAGCTTGGTGTCCGCGGGAGATACGCAGTATTTT; cdr3_aa: CASSLVSAGDTQYF
clone_size: once; v_call: TRBV4-2; j_call: TRBJ2-7; d_call: -; cdr3_nt: TGTGCCAGCAGCCAAGTAGTCAGGGTAGGTTACGAGCAGTACTTC; cdr3_aa: CASSQVVRVGYEQYF
clone_size: few; v_call: TRBV7-9; j_call: TRBJ1-2; d_call: -; cdr3_nt: TGTGCCAGCAGCGCTTCGCGGGGGGCGGTGAACTATGGCTACACCTTC; cdr3_aa: CASSASRGAVNYGYTF
clone_size: -; v_call: TRBV4-1; j_call: TRBJ2-7; d_call: TRBD1; cdr3_nt: TGCGCCAGCAGCCAATCCGGGACAGGGGGCGGGTACGAGCAGTACTTC; cdr3_aa: CASSQSGTGGGYEQYF
clone_size: -; v_call: TRBV27; j_call: TRBJ2-1; d_call: TRBD1; cdr3_nt: TGTGCCAGCAGTTCTAATATTGCCCCCTTGGGACCGGGACAGTTCTACAATGAGCAGTTCTTC; cdr3_aa: CASSSNIAPLGPGQFYNEQFF
clone_size: -; v_call: TRBV2; j_call: TRBJ2-3; d_call: TRBD2; cdr3_nt: TGTGCCAGCATGGGTGGGAGGATAGCGGGAGCAGATACGCAGTATTTT; cdr3_aa: CASMGGRIAGADTQYF
clone_size: -; v_call: TRBV11-1; j_call: TRBJ2-7; d_call: TRBD2; cdr3_nt: TGTGCCAGCAGTGAGACTAGCGGGAGGGTTGAGCAGTACTTC; cdr3_aa: CASSETSGRVEQYF
clone_size: once; v_call: TRBV6-1; j_call: TRBJ2-1; d_call: -; cdr3_nt: TGTGCCAGCAGTGAACTAAGGGGTAGGAACAATGAGCAGTTCTTC; cdr3_aa: CASSELRGRNNEQFF
clone_size: -; v_call: TRBV6-5; j_call: TRBJ2-5; d_call: -; cdr3_nt: TGTGCCAGCAGTTACTCCACCAACTCCGGGGCCCAGTACTTC; cdr3_aa: CASSYSTNSGAQYF
clone_size: few; v_call: TRBV5-1; j_call: TRBJ2-5; d_call: -; cdr3_nt: TGCGCCAGCAGCATACCAAGCGGACAAGAGACCCAGTACTTC; cdr3_aa: CASSIPSGQETQYF
clone_size: -; v_call: TRBV5-6; j_call: TRBJ2-2; d_call: -; cdr3_nt: TGTGCCAGCAGCTTGAGGGGGTGGGACACCGGGGAGCTGTTTTTT; cdr3_aa: CASSLRGWDTGELFF
clone_size: -; v_call: TRBV6-5; j_call: TRBJ2-5; d_call: -; cdr3_nt: TGTGCCAGCAGTCTACACCGACAGACCCAAGAGACCCAGTACTTC; cdr3_aa: CASSLHRQTQETQYF
clone_size: -; v_call: TRBV10-3; j_call: TRBJ2-6; d_call: TRBD1; cdr3_nt: TGTGCCATCAGTGAAACAGGGGCTGGGGCCAACGTCCTGACTTTC; cdr3_aa: CAISETGAGANVLTF
clone_size: -; v_call: TRBV29-1; j_call: TRBJ1-3; d_call: -; cdr3_nt: TGCAGCGTTGAAGATCATAAGGACTACTCTGGAAACACCATATATTTT; cdr3_aa: CSVEDHKDYSGNTIYF
clone_size: -; v_call: TRBV6-6; j_call: TRBJ2-5; d_call: TRBD1; cdr3_nt: TGTGCCAGCGACTATTGGGCAGGGGGAGAGACCCAGTACTTC; cdr3_aa: CASDYWAGGETQYF
clone_size: once; v_call: TRBV6-1; j_call: TRBJ2-3; d_call: -; cdr3_nt: TGTGCCAGCACCAAGAGGGGCACAGATACGCAGTATTTT; cdr3_aa: CASTKRGTDTQYF
clone_size: -; v_call: TRBV7-9; j_call: TRBJ1-1; d_call: TRBD1; cdr3_nt: TGTGCCAGCATCGGGACAGGCTCGGCTACTGAAGCTTTCTTT; cdr3_aa: CASIGTGSATEAFF
clone_size: -; v_call: TRBV2; j_call: TRBJ2-2; d_call: TRBD1; cdr3_nt: TGTGCCAGCAGTAAGGGGGGACCGGGACAGGGGAAGACCGGGGAGCTGTTTTTT; cdr3_aa: CASSKGGPGQGKTGELFF
clone_size: -; v_call: TRBV5-1; j_call: TRBJ2-7; d_call: TRBD1; cdr3_nt: TGCGCCAGCAGCTTTAATGGGGGACAGTTCGTTGACGAGCAGTACTTC; cdr3_aa: CASSFNGGQFVDEQYF
clone_size: -; v_call: TRBV5-1; j_call: TRBJ2-1; d_call: TRBD2; cdr3_nt: TGCGCCAGCAGCTTGGACTTGGCGGGAGCTAACAATGAGCAGTTCTTC; cdr3_aa: CASSLDLAGANNEQFF
clone_size: -; v_call: TRBV6-5; j_call: TRBJ1-2; d_call: TRBD1; cdr3_nt: TGTGCCAGCAGTTACTTAGACAGGGCTAGGTATGGCTACACCTTC; cdr3_aa: CASSYLDRARYGYTF
clone_size: few; v_call: TRBV21-1; j_call: TRBJ1-2; d_call: -; cdr3_nt: TGTGCCAGCAGGTTACCGGGACAGGAAATTAGGGACTATGGCTACACCTTC; cdr3_aa: CASRLPGQEIRDYGYTF
clone_size: -; v_call: TRBV10-2; j_call: TRBJ2-1; d_call: -; cdr3_nt: TGCGCCAGTAGAACGGGAGTTTGGGTGTTCTTC; cdr3_aa: CASRTGVWVFF
clone_size: -; v_call: TRBV19; j_call: TRBJ2-5; d_call: -; cdr3_nt: TGTGCCAGTAGTACCCAGGGGCTCGGTGAGACCCAGTACTTC; cdr3_aa: CASSTQGLGETQYF
clone_size: -; v_call: TRBV5-6; j_call: TRBJ2-7; d_call: TRBD1; cdr3_nt: TGTGCCAGCAGCCCCTGGGACAGGACCTACGAGCAGTACTTC; cdr3_aa: CASSPWDRTYEQYF
clone_size: -; v_call: TRBV6-5; j_call: TRBJ2-7; d_call: -; cdr3_nt: TGTGCCAGCAGTTACTCGTCCGGGTTGGAGCAGTACTTC; cdr3_aa: CASSYSSGLEQYF
clone_size: few; v_call: TRBV5-4; j_call: TRBJ1-2; d_call: TRBD1; cdr3_nt: TGTGCCAGCAGCCCCCTGTTGGGGACAGAAGCCTATGGCTACACCTTC; cdr3_aa: CASSPLLGTEAYGYTF
clone_size: once; v_call: TRBV18; j_call: TRBJ1-4; d_call: -; cdr3_nt: TGTGCCAGCTCGCCCTCGGCCCAGGGTCGGCCGGCTTTT; cdr3_aa: CASSPSAQGRPAF
clone_size: -; v_call: TRBV10-2; j_call: TRBJ2-5; d_call: TRBD1; cdr3_nt: TGCGCCAGCAGGGAGACAGGGTGGGGAGAGACCCAGTACTTC; cdr3_aa: CASRETGWGETQYF
clone_size: -; v_call: TRBV25-1; j_call: TRBJ2-2; d_call: TRBD2; cdr3_nt: TGTGCCAGCACCCCCGGACTAGCGGGAGGCCCCGGGGAGCTGTTTTTT; cdr3_aa: CASTPGLAGGPGELFF